A selection of T cell receptor beta chains follows, all from one sample in a study of identical twins. TCRdb redid the calling of the 5' RACE reads with MiXCR, one entry per CDR3 protein. Of 1.5 million to 2 million distinct CDR3 sequences in the sample, around a third were seen once. The specimen was cord blood. The receptors here all came from a newborn girl in good health. Both conserved end residues are part of each CDR3. A D gene is named only where the DNA matches it firmly. For some rows the clone size is stated as once, few or many, or as a class when expanded; others skip it.

j_call v_call clone_size d_call cdr3_nt cdr3_aa
TRBJ1-2 TRBV10-3 few TRBD1 TGTGCCACCGGACAGGTTCAAGCTAACTATGGCTACACCTTC CATGQVQANYGYTF
TRBJ1-6 TRBV20-1 . . TGCAGTGCTAGAGAGGAGGCGGATTCACCCCTCCACTTT CSAREEADSPLHF
TRBJ2-5 TRBV2 . TRBD2 TGTGCCAGCAGTCGACTAGCGGGGGGGCCCAGGGTCAATGAGCAGTACTTC CASSRLAGGPRVNEQYF
TRBJ2-5 TRBV19 . TRBD2 TGTGCCAGTACCACTAGCGGGACTAGCAATGGGAATGAGCAGTACTTC CASTTSGTSNGNEQYF
TRBJ2-1 TRBV5-1 few TRBD2 TGCGCCAGCAGCACCTCTAGCGGGGGGTTTTACAATGAGCAGTTCTTC CASSTSSGGFYNEQFF
TRBJ2-1 TRBV12-3/TRBV12-4 many . TGTGCCAGCAGTACTAGACATGAGCAGTTCTTC CASSTRHEQFF
TRBJ1-2 TRBV7-2 . . TGTGCCAGCAGCTTATGGGGGGCCGATGGCTACACCTTC CASSLWGADGYTF
TRBJ1-2 TRBV30 once . TGTGCCTGGAGTACCACCTTTACGTATGGCTACACCTTC CAWSTTFTYGYTF
TRBJ2-3 TRBV29-1 many TRBD2 TGCAGCGTTCCCAACGGGAGGGGTAGGGCAGATACGCAGTATTTT CSVPNGRGRADTQYF
TRBJ1-5 TRBV20-1 . . TGCAGTGCTAGCCCCGTTGTGGGCCAGCCCCAGCATTTT CSASPVVGQPQHF
TRBJ2-4 TRBV2 many TRBD2 TGTGCCAGCAGTAGGACTAGCCTCCTGCTGGAGCAGTACTTC CASSRTSLLLEQYF
TRBJ2-5 TRBV25-1 . TRBD2 TGTGCCAGCAGTAGACTAGCGGGAGGTGGTGAGCAGTACTTC CASSRLAGGGEQYF
TRBJ2-1 TRBV9 . . TGTGCCAGCAACAGCGTATATCCAGCGCATGAGCAGTTCTTC CASNSVYPAHEQFF
TRBJ2-3 TRBV11-2 few TRBD2 TGTGCCAGCATGGGACTAGCGGGGGGAGCAGATACGCAGTATTTT CASMGLAGGADTQYF
TRBJ1-1 TRBV7-2 once . TGTGCCAGCAGCTTATCGGCGGGACGGAACACTGAAGCTTTCTTT CASSLSAGRNTEAFF
TRBJ2-3 TRBV6-2/TRBV6-3 many . TGTGCCAGCAGTTCCCCCGGGGACTCCACAGATACGCAGTATTTT CASSSPGDSTDTQYF
TRBJ2-1 TRBV28 . TRBD2 TGTGCCAGCAGTCCACGCCCGAGCTTTCTAGCGGGAGGGGTTTACAATGAGCAGTTCTTC CASSPRPSFLAGGVYNEQFF
TRBJ2-7 TRBV20-1 few TRBD1 TGCAGTGCTAGACCGAGGACAGGGGATTCCGAGCAGTACTTC CSARPRTGDSEQYF
TRBJ2-4 TRBV7-2 many . TGTGCCAGCAGCTTGTTCAGTGTAGCCAAAAACATTCAGTACTTC CASSLFSVAKNIQYF
TRBJ2-5 TRBV28 few TRBD1 TGTGCCAGCAGACGGGACAGAGGGAAAGAGACCCAGTACTTC CASRRDRGKETQYF
TRBJ2-1 TRBV24-1 . . TGTGCCACGAAGGATGGAAATGAGCAGTTCTTC CATKDGNEQFF
TRBJ1-1 TRBV12-3/TRBV12-4 . . TGTGCCAGCACCCGGCGCCCCTCTGAAGCTTTCTTT CASTRRPSEAFF
TRBJ2-1 TRBV28 once . TGTGCCAGCAGTCCGTCCGGGACGCTAGTCCACAATGAGCAGTTCTTC CASSPSGTLVHNEQFF
TRBJ2-7 TRBV7-9 . . TGTGCCAGCGGGCGTGGCTACTCCTACGAGCAGTACTTC CASGRGYSYEQYF